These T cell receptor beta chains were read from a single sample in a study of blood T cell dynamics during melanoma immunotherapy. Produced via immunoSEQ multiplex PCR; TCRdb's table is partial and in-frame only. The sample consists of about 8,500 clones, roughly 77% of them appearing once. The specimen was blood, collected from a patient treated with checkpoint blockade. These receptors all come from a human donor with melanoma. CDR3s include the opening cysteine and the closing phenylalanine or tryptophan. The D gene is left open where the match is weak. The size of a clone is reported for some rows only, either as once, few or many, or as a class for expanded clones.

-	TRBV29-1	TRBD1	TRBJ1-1	TGCAGCGTCGCACGGGACAGGGATTTCACTGAAGCTTTCTTT	CSVARDRDFTEAFF
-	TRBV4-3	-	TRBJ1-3	TGCGCCAGCAGCCAAGATCGGGGGTTCGGAAACACCATATATTTT	CASSQDRGFGNTIYF
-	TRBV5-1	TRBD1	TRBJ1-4	TGCGCCAGCAGCACCGGGACAGGGTTTTATGAAAAACTGTTTTTT	CASSTGTGFYEKLFF
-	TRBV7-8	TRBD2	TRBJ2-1	TGTGCCAGCAGCCCGAGGGGGACTAGCGGGATCTACAATGAGCAGTTCTTC	CASSPRGTSGIYNEQFF
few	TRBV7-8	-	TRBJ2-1	TGTGCCAGCAGCTTCGACACCAATGAGCAGTTCTTC	CASSFDTNEQFF
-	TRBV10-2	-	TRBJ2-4	TGCGCCAGCAGTGAGTTTGACCGGAACATTCAGTACTTC	CASSEFDRNIQYF
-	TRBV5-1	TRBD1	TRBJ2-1	TGCGCCAGCAGCATAGGGACAGAGCACAATGAGCAGTTCTTC	CASSIGTEHNEQFF
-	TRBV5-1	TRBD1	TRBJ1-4	TGCGCCAGCAGCTTGGCCGACAGGGAGGGCGAAAAACTGTTTTTT	CASSLADREGEKLFF
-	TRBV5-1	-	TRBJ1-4	TGCGCCAGCAGAAGGGATAGTTCCCCCACAACTAATGAAAAACTGTTTTTT	CASRRDSSPTTNEKLFF
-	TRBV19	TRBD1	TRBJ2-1	TGTGCCAGTAGTATCGGGGACAGGGTCAGTAATGAGCAGTTCTTC	CASSIGDRVSNEQFF
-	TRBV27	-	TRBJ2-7	TGTGCCAGCAGTTCTAGACAGCTCTCCTACGAGCAGTACTTC	CASSSRQLSYEQYF
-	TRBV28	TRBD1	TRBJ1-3	TGTGCCAGCAGTTTCCTGACAGGGGGCGAGGGAAACACCATATATTTT	CASSFLTGGEGNTIYF
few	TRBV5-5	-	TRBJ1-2	TGTGCCAGCAGCTTACTCTGGGGGAACTATGGCTACACCTTC	CASSLLWGNYGYTF
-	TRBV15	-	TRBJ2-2	TGTGCCACCAGCAGACCGGGACAAAGGATATCCGGGGAGCTGTTTTTT	CATSRPGQRISGELFF
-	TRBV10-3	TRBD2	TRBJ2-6	TGTGCCATCAGTGATTCGCTTACCCGGGAGGGGTCTGGGGCCAACGTCCTGACTTTC	CAISDSLTREGSGANVLTF
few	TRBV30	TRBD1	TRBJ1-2	TGTGCCTGGAGTGGGGGGACAGCTAACTATGGCTACACCTTC	CAWSGGTANYGYTF
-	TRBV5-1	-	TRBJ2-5	TGCGCCAGCAGCCCCGGAGGTATCCGCCTTATCGAGACCCAGTACTTC	CASSPGGIRLIETQYF
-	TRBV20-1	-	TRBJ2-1	TGCAGTGCCAATGGGTATGAGCAGTTCTTC	CSANGYEQFF
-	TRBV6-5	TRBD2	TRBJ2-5	TGTGCCACCCATAGCGGGGGGACCCAGTACTTC	CATHSGGTQYF
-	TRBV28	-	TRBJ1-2	TGTGCCAGCAGGTTAAGTAACTATGGCTACACCTTC	CASRLSNYGYTF
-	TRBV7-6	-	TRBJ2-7	TGTGCCAGCAGCTTAGAGGCAGGGGAGAAAAACGAGCAGTACTTC	CASSLEAGEKNEQYF
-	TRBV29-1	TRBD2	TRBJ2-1	TGCAGCGTTGTTAGCGGGAGGGCCAATGAGCAGTTCTTC	CSVVSGRANEQFF
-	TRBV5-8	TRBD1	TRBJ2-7	TGTGCCAGCAGCCAAGACGAAGGACAGGGGAACCTGGAGCAGTACTTC	CASSQDEGQGNLEQYF
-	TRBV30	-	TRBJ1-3	TGTGCCTGGAAACCCAGGGGCTCTGGAAACACCATATATTTT	CAWKPRGSGNTIYF
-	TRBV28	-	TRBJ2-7	TGTGCCAGTGGGGGTTCACCCCTCTACGAGCAGTACTTC	CASGGSPLYEQYF
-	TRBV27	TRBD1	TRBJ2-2	TGTGCCAGCAGACCCAAGGGGGCAGGGGACACCGGGGAGCTGTTTTTT	CASRPKGAGDTGELFF